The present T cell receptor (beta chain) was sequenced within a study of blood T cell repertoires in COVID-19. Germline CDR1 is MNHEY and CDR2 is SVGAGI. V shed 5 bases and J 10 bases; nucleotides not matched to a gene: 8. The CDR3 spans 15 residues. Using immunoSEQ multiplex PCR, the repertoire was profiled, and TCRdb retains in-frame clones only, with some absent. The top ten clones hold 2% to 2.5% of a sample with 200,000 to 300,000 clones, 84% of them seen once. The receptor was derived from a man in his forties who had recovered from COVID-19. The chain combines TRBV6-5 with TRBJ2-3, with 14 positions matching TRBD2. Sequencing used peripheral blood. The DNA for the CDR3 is TGTGCCAGCAGTCTGACTAGCGGGGGGGTCGACGCGCAGTATTTT. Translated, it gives CASSLTSGGVDAQYF.